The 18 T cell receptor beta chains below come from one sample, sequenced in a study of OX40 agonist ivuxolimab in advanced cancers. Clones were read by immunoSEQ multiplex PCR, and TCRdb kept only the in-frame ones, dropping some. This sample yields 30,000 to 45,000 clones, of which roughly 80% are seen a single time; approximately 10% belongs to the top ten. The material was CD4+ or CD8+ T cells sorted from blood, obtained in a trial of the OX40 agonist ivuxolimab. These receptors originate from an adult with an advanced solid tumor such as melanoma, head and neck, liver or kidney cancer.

The DNA for the CDR3 is TGCAGCGTTGAAGGACAGGGCAATCAGCCCCAGCATTTT. Translating gives CSVEGQGNQPQHF. The chain links TRBV29-1 to TRBJ1-5; perhaps TRBD1 as D (6 bases). The length of the CDR3 is 13 residues. Trimming took off 1 base at V and 2 bases at J, with 6 bases between the two ends. Germline V CDR1 and CDR2: SQVTM, ANQGSEA.

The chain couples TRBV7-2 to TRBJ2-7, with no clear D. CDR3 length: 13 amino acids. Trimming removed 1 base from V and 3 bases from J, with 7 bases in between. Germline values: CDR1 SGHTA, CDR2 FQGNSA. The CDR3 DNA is TGTGCCAGCAGCTTAGGTGGGATCTACGAGCAGTACTTC. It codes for CASSLGGIYEQYF.

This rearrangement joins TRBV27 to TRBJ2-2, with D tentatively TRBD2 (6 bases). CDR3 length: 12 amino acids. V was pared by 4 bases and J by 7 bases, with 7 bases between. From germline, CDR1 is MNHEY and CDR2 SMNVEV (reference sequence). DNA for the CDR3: TGTGCCAGCAGTTACGGGGGCGGGGAGCTGTTTTTT. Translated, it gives CASSYGGGELFF.

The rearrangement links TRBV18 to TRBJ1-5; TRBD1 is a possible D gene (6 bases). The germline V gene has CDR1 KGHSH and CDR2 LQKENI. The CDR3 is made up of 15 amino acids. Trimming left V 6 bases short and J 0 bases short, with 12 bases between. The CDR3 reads CASSQTGISNQPQHF. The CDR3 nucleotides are TGTGCCAGCTCCCAAACAGGGATTAGCAATCAGCCCCAGCATTTT.

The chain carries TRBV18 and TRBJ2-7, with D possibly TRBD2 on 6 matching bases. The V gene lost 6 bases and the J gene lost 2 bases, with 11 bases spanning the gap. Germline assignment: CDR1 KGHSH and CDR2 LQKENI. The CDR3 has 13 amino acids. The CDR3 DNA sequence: TGTGCCAGCTCGGAGGGCATTACCTACGAGCAGTACTTC. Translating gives CASSEGITYEQYF.

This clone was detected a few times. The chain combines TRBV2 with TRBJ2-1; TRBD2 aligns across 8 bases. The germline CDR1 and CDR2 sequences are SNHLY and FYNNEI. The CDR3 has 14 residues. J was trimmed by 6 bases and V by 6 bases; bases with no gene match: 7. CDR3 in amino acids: CASRRLANPNEQFF. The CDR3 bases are TGTGCCAGCAGAAGACTAGCGAATCCCAATGAGCAGTTCTTC.

The CDR3 coding sequence is TGTGCCAGCAGCGGCGGGGGTAACTATGGCTACACCTTC. Its translation: CASSGGGNYGYTF. The V and J genes are TRBV5-8 and TRBJ1-2; maybe TRBD1 (5 bases). CDR1 and CDR2 from the germline V gene are SGHTS and YDEGEE. The CDR3 runs 13 residues. Trimming left V 4 bases short and J 1 base short, with 8 bases between.

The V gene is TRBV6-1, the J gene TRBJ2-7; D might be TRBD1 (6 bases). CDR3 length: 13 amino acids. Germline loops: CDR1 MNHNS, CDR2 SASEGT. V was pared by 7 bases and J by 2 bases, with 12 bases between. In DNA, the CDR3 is TGTGCCAGCAACCGTAAGGGGGCCTACGAGCAGTACTTC. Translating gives CASNRKGAYEQYF.

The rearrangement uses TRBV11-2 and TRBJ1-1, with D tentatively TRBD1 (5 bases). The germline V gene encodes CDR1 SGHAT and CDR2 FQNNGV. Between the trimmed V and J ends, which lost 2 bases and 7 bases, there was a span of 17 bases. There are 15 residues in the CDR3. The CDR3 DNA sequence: TGTGCCAGCAGCTTAAATTACGAGGGGAAGGGTGAAGCTTTCTTT. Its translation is CASSLNYEGKGEAFF.

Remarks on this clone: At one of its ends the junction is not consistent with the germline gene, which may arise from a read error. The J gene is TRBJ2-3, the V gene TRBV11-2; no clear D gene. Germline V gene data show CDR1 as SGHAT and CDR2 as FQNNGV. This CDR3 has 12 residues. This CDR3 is CASSLGVGLIDF. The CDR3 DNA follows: TGTGCCAGCAGCTTAGGAGTCGGCTTGATAGATTTT. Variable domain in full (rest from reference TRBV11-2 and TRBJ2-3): EAGVAQSPRYKIIEKRQSVAFWCNPISGHATLYWYQQILGQGPKLLIQFQNNGVVDDSQLPKDRFSAERLKGVDSTLKIQPAKLEDSAVYLCASSLGVGLIDFGPGTRLTVL.

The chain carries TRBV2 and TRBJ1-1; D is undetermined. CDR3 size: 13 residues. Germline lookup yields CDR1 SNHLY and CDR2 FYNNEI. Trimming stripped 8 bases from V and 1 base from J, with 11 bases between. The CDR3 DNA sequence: TGTGCCAGCCGGAGGCAGGCGAACACTGAAGCTTTCTTT. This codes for CASRRQANTEAFF.

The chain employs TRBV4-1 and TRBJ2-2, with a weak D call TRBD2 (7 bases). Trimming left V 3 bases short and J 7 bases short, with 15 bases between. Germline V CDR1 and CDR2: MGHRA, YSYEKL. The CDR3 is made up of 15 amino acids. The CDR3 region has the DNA TGCGCCAGCAGCCAGGGCGGGGGACACGGCGGGGAGCTGTTTTTT. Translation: CASSQGGGHGGELFF.

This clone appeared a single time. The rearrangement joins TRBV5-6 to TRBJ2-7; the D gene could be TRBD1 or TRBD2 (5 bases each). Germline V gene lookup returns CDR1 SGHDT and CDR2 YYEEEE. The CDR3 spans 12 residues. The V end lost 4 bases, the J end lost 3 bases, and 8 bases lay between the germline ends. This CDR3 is CASSRDGYEQYF. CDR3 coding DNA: TGTGCCAGCAGCCGGGACGGCTACGAGCAGTACTTC.

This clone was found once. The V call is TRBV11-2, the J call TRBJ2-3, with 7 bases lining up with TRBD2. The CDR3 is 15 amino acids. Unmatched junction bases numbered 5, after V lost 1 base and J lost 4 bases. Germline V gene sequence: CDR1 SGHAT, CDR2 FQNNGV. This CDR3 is CASSLGAGRADTQYF. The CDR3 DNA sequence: TGTGCCAGCAGCTTAGGCGCGGGGAGGGCAGATACGCAGTATTTT. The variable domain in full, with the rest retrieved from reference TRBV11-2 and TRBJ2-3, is EAGVAQSPRYKIIEKRQSVAFWCNPISGHATLYWYQQILGQGPKLLIQFQNNGVVDDSQLPKDRFSAERLKGVDSTLKIQPAKLEDSAVYLCASSLGAGRADTQYFGPGTRLTVL.

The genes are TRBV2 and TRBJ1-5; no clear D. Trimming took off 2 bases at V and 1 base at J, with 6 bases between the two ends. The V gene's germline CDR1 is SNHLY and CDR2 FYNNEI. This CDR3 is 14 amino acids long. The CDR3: CASSETGSNQPQHF. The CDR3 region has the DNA TGTGCCAGCAGTGAAACGGGGAGCAATCAGCCCCAGCATTTT.

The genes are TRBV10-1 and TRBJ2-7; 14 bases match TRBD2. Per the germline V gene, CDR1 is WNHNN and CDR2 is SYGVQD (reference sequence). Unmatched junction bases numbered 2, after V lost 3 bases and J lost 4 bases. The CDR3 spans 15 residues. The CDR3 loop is CASSDGTSGGYEQYF. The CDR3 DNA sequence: TGCGCCAGCAGTGATGGGACTAGCGGGGGTTACGAGCAGTACTTC.

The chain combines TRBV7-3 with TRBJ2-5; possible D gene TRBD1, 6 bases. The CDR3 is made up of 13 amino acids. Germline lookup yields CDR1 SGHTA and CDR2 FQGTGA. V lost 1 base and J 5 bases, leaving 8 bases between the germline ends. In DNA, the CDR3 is TGTGCCAGCAGCTTAAGTCAGGGGGAGACCCAGTACTTC. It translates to CASSLSQGETQYF.

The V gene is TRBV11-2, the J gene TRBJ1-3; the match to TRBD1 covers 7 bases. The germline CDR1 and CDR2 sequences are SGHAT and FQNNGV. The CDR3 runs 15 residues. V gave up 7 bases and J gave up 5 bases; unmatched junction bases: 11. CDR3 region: CASTRQGDQRNTIYF. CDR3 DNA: TGTGCCAGCACAAGACAGGGTGATCAGAGAAACACCATATATTTT.